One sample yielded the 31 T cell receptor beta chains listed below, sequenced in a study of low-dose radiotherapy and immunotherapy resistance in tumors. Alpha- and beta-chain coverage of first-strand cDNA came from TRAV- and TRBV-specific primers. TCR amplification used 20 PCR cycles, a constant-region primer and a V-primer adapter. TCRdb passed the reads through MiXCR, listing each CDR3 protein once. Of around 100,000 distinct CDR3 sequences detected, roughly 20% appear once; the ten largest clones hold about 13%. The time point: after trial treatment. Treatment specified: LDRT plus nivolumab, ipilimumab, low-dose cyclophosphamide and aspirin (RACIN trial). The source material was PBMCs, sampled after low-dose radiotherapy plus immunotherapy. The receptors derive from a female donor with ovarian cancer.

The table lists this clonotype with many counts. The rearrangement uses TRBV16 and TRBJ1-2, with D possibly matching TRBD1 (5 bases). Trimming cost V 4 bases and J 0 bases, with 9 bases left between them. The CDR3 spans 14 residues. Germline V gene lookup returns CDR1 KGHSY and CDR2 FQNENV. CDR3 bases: TGTGCCAGCAGCCCCTTGACAGCTAACTATGGCTACACCTTC. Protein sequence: CASSPLTANYGYTF.

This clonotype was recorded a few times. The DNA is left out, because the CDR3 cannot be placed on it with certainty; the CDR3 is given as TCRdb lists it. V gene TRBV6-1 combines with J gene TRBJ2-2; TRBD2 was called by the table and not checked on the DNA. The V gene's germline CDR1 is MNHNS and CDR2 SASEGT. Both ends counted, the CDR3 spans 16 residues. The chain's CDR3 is CASSAVLAGAGELFFF.

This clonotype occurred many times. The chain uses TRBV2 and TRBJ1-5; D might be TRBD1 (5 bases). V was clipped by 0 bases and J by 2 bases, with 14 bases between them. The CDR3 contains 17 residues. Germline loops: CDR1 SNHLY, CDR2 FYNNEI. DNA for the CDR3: TGTGCCAGCAGTGAAGCGCGGGGGGTCGGGCGCAATCAGCCCCAGCATTTT. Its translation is CASSEARGVGRNQPQHF.

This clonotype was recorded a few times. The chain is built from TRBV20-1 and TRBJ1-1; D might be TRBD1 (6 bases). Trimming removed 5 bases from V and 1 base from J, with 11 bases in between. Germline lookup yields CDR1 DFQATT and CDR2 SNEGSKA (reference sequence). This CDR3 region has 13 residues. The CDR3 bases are TGCAGTGCTTACAGGGTGGCGAACACTGAAGCTTTCTTT. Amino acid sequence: CSAYRVANTEAFF.

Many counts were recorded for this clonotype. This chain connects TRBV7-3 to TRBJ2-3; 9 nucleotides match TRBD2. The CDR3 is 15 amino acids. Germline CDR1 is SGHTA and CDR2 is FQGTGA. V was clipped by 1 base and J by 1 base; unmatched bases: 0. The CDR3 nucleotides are TGTGCCAGCAGCTTAAGCGGGAGGGGCACAGATACGCAGTATTTT. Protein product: CASSLSGRGTDTQYF.

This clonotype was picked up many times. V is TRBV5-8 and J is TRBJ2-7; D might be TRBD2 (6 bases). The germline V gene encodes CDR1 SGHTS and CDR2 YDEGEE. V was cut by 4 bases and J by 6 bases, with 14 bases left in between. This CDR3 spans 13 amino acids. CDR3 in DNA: TGTGCCAGCAGCGCGGACTACCTCCCCGAGCAGTACTTC. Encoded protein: CASSADYLPEQYF.

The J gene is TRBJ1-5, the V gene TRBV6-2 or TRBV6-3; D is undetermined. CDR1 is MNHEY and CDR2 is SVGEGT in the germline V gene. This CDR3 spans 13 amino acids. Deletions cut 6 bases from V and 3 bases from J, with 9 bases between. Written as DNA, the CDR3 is TGTGCCAGCAGGGACGGAGACAATCAGCCCCAGCATTTT. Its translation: CASRDGDNQPQHF.

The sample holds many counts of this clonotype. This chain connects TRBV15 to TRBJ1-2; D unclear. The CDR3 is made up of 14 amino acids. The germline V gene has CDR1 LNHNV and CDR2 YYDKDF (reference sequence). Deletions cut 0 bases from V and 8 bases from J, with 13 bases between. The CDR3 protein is CATSREWGIAGYTF. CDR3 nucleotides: TGTGCCACCAGCAGAGAATGGGGAATTGCAGGCTACACCTTC.

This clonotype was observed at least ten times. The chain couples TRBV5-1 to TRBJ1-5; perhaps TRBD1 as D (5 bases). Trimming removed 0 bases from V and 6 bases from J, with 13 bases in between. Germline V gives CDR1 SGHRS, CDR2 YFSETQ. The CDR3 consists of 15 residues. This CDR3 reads CASSLDGDGVQPQHF. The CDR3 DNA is TGCGCCAGCAGCTTGGATGGGGACGGGGTTCAGCCCCAGCATTTT.

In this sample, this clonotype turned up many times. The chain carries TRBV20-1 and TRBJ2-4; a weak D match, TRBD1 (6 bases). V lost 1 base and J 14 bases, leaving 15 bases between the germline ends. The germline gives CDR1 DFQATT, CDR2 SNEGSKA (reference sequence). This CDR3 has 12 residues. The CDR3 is CSARVLRTVEYF. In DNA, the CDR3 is TGCAGTGCTAGAGTTCTCAGGACAGTCGAGTACTTC.

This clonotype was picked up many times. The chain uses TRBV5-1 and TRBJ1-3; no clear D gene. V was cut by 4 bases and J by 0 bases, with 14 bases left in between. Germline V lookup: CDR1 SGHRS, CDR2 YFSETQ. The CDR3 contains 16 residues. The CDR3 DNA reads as TGCGCCAGCAGCCTCGACGGTGCCCTCTCTGGAAACACCATATATTTT. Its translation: CASSLDGALSGNTIYF. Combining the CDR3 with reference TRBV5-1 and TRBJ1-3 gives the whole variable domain KAGVTQTPRYLIKTRGQQVTLSCSPISGHRSVSWYQQTPGQGLQFLFEYFSETQRNKGNFPGRFSGRQFSNSRSEMNVSTLELGDSALYLCASSLDGALSGNTIYFGEGSWLTVV.

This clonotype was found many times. The CDR3 region is CASMEQGSSTDTQYF. The CDR3 DNA is TGTGCCAGCATGGAACAGGGCTCTAGCACAGATACGCAGTATTTT. The chain combines TRBV6-2 or TRBV6-3 with TRBJ2-3; TRBD1 is a possible D gene (6 bases). The germline V gene encodes CDR1 MNHEY and CDR2 SVGEGT. The CDR3 consists of 15 residues. V shed 7 bases and J shed 0 bases, with 14 bases lying between them.

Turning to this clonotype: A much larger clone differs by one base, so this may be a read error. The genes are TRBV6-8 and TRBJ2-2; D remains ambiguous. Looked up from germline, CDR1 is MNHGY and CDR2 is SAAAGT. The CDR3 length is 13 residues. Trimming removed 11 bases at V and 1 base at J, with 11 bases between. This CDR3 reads CAASKLNTGELFF. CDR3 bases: TGTGCCGCCTCGAAGCTGAACACCGGGGAGCTGTTTTTT.

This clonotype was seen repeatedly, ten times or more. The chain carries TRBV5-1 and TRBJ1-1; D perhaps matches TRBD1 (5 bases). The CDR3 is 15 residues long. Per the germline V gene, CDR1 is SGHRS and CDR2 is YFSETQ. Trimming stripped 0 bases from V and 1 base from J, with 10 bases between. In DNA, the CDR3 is TGCGCCAGCAGCTTGGGGGGCCGTCGGAACACTGAAGCTTTCTTT. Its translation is CASSLGGRRNTEAFF.

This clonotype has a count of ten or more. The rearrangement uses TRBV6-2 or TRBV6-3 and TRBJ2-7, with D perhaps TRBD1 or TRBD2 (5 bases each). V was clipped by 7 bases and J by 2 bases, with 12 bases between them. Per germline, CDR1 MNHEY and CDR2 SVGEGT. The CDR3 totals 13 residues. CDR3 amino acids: CASTIGTAYEQYF. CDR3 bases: TGTGCCAGCACCATAGGGACGGCCTACGAGCAGTACTTC.

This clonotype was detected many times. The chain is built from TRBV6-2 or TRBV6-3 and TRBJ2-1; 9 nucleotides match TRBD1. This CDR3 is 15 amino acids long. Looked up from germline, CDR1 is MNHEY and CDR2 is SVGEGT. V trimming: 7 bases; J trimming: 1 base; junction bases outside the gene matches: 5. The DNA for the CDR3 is TGTGCCAGCAAGGGGGACAGGGTGTCCTACAATGAGCAGTTCTTC. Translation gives CASKGDRVSYNEQFF.

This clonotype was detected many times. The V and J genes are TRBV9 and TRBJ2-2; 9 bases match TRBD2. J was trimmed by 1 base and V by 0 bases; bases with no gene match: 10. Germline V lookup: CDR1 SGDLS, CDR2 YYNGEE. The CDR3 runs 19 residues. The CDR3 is CASSVVLAGVRGNTGELFF. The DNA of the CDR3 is TGTGCCAGCAGCGTAGTGTTAGCGGGAGTAAGAGGGAACACCGGGGAGCTGTTTTTT.

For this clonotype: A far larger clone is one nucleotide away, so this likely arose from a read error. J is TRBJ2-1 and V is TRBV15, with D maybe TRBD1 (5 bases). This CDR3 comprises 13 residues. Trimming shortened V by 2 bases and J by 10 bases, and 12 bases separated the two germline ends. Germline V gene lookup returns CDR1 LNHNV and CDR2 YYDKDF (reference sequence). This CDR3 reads CATSRRSQGEQFF. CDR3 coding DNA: TGTGCCACCAGCAGACGTTCTCAGGGCGAGCAGTTCTTC.

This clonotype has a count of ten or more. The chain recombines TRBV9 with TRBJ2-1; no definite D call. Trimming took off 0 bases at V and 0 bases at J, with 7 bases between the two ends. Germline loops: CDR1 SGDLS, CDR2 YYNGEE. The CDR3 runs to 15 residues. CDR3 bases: TGTGCCAGCAGCGTAGGGGCGCCCTCCTACAATGAGCAGTTCTTC. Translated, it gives CASSVGAPSYNEQFF.

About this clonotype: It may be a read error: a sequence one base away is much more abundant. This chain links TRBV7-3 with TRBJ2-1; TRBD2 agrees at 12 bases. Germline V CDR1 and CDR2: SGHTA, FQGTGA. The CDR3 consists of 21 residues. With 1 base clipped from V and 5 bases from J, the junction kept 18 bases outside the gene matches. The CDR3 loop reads CASSLIPPSGRASGHDNEQFF. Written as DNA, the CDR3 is TGTGCCAGCAGCTTAATTCCCCCTAGCGGGAGGGCCTCAGGGCACGACAATGAGCAGTTCTTC.

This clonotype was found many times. The CDR3 loop is CASSGRAYEQYF. The CDR3 DNA reads as TGTGCCAGCAGTGGGCGGGCCTACGAGCAGTACTTC. V is TRBV28 and J is TRBJ2-7; D perhaps matches TRBD2 (5 bases). Germline CDR1 and CDR2: MDHEN and SYDVKM. Trimming removed 5 bases at V and 2 bases at J, with 7 bases between. The CDR3 consists of 12 residues.

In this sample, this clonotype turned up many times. CDR3 coding DNA: TGTGCCAGCAGACCCGGGACTTCCTCGTGGACGCAGTATTTT. Amino acids: CASRPGTSSWTQYF. The chain is built from TRBV12-3 or TRBV12-4 and TRBJ2-3; maybe TRBD2 (6 bases). Trimming took off 6 bases at V and 9 bases at J, with 19 bases between the two ends. CDR3 length: 14 residues.

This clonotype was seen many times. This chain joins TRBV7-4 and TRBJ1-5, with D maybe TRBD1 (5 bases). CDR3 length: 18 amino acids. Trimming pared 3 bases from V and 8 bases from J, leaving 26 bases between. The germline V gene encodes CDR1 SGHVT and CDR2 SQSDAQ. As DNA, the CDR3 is TGTGCCAGCAGCTTGTGGCCCGTCGGCCTCGGGGGAACGGAGCCCCAGCATTTT. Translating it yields CASSLWPVGLGGTEPQHF. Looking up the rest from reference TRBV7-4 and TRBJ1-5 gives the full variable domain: GAGVSQSPRYKVAKRGRDVALRCDSISGHVTLYWYRQTLGQGSEVLTYSQSDAQRDKSGRPSGRFSAERPERSVSTLKIQRTEQGDSAVYLCASSLWPVGLGGTEPQHFGDGTRLSIL.

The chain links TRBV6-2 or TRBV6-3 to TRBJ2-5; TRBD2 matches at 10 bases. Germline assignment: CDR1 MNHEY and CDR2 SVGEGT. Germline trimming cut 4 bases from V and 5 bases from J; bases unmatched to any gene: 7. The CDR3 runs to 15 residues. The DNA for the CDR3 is TGTGCCAGCAGTTCGCAAGCGGGAGGGTTTGAGACCCAGTACTTC. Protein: CASSSQAGGFETQYF.

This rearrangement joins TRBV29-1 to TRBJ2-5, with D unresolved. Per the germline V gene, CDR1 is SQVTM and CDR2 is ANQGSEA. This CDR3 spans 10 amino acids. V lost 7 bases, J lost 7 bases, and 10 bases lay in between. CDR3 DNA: TGCAGCGGTCAATTCGGGACCCAGTACTTC. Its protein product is CSGQFGTQYF.

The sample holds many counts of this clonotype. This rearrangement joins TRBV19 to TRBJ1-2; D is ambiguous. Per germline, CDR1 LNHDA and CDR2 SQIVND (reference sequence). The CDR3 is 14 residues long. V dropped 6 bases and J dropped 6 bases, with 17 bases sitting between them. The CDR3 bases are TGTGCCAGTAGCCAAAGAGGGAGATTCCATGGCTACACCTTC. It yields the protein CASSQRGRFHGYTF.

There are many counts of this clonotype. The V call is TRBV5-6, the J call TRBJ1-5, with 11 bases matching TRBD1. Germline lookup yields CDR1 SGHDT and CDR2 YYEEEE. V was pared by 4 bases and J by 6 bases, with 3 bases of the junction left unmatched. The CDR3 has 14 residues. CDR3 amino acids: CASSLGQGAQPQHF. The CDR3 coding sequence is TGTGCCAGCAGCCTTGGACAGGGGGCTCAGCCCCAGCATTTT.

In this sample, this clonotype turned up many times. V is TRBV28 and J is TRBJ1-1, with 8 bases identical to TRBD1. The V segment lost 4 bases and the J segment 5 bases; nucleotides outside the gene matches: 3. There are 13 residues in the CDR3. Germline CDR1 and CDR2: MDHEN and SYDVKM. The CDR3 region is CASSSTGETEAFF. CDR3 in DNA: TGTGCCAGCAGTTCGACAGGGGAAACTGAAGCTTTCTTT.

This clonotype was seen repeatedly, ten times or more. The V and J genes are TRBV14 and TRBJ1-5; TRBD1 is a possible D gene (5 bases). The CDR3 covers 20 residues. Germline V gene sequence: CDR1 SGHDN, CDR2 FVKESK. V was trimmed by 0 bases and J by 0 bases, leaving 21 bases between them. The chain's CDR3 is CASSQDGTLTGEYSNQPQHF. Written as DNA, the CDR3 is TGTGCCAGCAGCCAAGATGGAACCCTAACAGGTGAATATAGCAATCAGCCCCAGCATTTT.

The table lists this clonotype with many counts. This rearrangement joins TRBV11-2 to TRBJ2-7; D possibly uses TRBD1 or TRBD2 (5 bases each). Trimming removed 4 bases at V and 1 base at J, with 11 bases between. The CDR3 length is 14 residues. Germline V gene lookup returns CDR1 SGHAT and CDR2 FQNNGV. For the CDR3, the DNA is TGTGCCAGCAGCTATCGGGACGGTTCCTACGAGCAGTACTTC. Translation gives CASSYRDGSYEQYF.

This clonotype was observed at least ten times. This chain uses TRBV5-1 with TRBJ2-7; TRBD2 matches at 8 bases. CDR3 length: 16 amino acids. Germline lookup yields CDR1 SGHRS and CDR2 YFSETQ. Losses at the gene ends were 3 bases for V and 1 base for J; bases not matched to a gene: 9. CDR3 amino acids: CASSSTSGQQSYEQYF. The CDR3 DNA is TGCGCCAGCAGCTCTACTAGCGGTCAACAGTCCTACGAGCAGTACTTC.